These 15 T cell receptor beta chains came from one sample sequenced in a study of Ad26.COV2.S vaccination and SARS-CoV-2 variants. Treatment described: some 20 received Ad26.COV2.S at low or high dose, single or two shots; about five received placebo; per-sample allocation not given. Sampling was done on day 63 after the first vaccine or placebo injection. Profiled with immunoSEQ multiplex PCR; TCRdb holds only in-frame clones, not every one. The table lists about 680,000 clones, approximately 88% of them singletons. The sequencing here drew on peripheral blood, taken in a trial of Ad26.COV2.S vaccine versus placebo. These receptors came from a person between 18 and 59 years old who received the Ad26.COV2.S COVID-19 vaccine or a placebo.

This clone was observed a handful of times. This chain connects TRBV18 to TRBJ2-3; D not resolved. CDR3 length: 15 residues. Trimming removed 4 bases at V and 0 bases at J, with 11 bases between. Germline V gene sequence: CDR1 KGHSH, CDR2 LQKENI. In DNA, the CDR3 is TGTGCCAGCTCACTACTTACCGGTAGCACAGATACGCAGTATTTT. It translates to CASSLLTGSTDTQYF.

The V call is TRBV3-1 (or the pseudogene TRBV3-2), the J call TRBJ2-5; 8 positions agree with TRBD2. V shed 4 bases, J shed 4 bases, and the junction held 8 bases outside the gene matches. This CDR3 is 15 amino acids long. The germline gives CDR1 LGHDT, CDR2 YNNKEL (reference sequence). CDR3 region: CASSPTHSGTETQYF. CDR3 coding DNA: TGTGCCAGCAGCCCAACACATAGCGGGACAGAGACCCAGTACTTC.

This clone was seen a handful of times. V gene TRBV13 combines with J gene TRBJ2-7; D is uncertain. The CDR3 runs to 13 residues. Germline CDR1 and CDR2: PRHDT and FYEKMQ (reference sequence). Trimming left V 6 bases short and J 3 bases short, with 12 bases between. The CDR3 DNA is TGTGCCAGCAGGAGCCGTGGGGTCTACGAGCAGTACTTC. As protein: CASRSRGVYEQYF. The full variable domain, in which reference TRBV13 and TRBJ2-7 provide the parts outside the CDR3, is AAGVIQSPRHLIKEKRETATLKCYPIPRHDTVYWYQQGPGQDPQFLISFYEKMQSDKGSIPDRFSAQQFSDYHSELNMSSLELGDSALYFCASRSRGVYEQYFGPGTRLTVT.

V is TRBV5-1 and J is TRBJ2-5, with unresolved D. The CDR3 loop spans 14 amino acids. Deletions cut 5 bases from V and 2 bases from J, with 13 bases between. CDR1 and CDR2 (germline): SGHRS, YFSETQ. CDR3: CASSPDGFQETQYF. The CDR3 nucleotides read TGCGCCAGCAGTCCTGACGGATTTCAAGAGACCCAGTACTTC. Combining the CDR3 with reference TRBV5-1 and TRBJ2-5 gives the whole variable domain KAGVTQTPRYLIKTRGQQVTLSCSPISGHRSVSWYQQTPGQGLQFLFEYFSETQRNKGNFPGRFSGRQFSNSRSEMNVSTLELGDSALYLCASSPDGFQETQYFGPGTRLLVL.

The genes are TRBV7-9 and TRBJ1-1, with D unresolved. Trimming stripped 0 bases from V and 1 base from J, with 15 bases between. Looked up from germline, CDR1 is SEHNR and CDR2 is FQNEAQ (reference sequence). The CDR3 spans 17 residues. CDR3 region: CASSLAVSQRPNTEAFF. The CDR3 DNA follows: TGTGCCAGCAGCTTAGCTGTTAGTCAGAGGCCGAACACTGAAGCTTTCTTT.

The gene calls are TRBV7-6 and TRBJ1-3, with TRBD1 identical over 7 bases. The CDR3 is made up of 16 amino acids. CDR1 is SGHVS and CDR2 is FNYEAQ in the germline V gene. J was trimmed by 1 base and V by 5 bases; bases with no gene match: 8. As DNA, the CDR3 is TGTGCCAGCAGCCAGGGACAGTCGAAGTCTGGAAACACCATATATTTT. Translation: CASSQGQSKSGNTIYF.

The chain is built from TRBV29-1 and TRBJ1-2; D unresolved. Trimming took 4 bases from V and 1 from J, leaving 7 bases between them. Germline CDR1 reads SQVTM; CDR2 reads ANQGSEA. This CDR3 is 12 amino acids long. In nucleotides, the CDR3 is TGCAGCGTTGGAGGCAGTAACTATGGCTACACCTTC. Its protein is CSVGGSNYGYTF.

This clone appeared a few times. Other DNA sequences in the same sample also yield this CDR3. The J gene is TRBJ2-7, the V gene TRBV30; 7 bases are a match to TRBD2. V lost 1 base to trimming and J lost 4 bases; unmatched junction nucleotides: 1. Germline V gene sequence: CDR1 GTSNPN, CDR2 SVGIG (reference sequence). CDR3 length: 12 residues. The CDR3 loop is CAWSGSGYEQYF. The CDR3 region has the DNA TGTGCCTGGAGTGGTAGCGGGTACGAGCAGTACTTC.

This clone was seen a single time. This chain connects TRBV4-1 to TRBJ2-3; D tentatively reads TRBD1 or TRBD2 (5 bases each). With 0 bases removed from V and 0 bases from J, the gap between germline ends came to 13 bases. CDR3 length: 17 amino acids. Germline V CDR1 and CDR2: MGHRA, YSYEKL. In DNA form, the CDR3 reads TGCGCCAGCAGCCAAGATCCTGGGGGTAGTAGCACAGATACGCAGTATTTT. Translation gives CASSQDPGGSSTDTQYF.

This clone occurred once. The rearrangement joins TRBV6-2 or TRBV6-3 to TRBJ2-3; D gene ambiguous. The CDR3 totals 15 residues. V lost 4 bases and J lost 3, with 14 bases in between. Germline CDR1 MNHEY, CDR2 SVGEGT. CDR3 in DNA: TGTGCCAGCAGTTGGCAGCAGGCAAGGACAGATACGCAGTATTTT. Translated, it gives CASSWQQARTDTQYF.

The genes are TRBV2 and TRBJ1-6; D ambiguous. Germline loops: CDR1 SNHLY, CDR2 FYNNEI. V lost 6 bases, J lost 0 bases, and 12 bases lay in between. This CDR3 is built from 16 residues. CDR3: CASRDGMSSYNSPLHF. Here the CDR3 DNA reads TGTGCCAGCAGGGACGGGATGAGCTCCTATAATTCACCCCTCCACTTT.

CDR3 region: CSVERDPYNEQFF. For the CDR3, the DNA is TGCAGCGTTGAGCGGGATCCCTACAATGAGCAGTTCTTC. The chain is built from TRBV29-1 and TRBJ2-1; perhaps TRBD2 as D (6 bases). The CDR3 length is 13 residues. Trimming shortened V by 3 bases and J by 2 bases, and 8 bases separated the two germline ends. Germline loops: CDR1 SQVTM, CDR2 ANQGSEA.

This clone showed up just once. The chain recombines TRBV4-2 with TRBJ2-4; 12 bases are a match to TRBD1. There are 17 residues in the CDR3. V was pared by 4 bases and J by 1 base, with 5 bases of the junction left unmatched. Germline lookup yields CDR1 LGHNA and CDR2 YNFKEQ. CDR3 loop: CASSPSGTGGAKNIQYF. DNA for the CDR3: TGTGCCAGCAGCCCCTCCGGGACAGGGGGCGCCAAAAACATTCAGTACTTC.

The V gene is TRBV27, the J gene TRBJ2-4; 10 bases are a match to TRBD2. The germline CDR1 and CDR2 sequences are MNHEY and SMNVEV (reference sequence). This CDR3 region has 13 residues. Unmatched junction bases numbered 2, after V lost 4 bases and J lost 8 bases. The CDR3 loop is CASSSSGGDIQYF. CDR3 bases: TGTGCCAGCAGTTCTAGCGGGGGAGACATTCAGTACTTC.

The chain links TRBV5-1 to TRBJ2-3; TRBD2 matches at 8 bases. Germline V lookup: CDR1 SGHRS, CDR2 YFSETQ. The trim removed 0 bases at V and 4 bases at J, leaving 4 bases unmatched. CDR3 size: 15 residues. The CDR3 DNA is TGCGCCAGCAGCTTGGCGGGAGGGCCTGCAGATACGCAGTATTTT. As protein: CASSLAGGPADTQYF. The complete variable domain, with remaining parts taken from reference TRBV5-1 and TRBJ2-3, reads KAGVTQTPRYLIKTRGQQVTLSCSPISGHRSVSWYQQTPGQGLQFLFEYFSETQRNKGNFPGRFSGRQFSNSRSEMNVSTLELGDSALYLCASSLAGGPADTQYFGPGTRLTVL.